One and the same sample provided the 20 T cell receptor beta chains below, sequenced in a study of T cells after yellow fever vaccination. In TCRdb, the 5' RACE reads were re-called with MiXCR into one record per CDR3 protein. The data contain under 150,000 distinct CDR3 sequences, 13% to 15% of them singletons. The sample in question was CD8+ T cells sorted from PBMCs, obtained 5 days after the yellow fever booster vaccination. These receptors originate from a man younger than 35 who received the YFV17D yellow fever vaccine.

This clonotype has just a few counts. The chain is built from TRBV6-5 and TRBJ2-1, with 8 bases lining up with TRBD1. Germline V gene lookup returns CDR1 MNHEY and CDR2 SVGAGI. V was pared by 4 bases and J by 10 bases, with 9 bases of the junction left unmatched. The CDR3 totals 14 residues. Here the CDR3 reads CASSSGTGTREQFF. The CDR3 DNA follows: TGTGCCAGCAGTTCCGGGACAGGCACGAGGGAGCAGTTCTTC.

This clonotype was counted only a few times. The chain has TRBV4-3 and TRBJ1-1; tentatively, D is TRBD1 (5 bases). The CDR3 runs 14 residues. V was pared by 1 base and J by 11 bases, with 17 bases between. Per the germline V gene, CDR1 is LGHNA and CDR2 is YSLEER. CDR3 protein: CASSQVRQGLPAFF. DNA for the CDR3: TGCGCCAGCAGCCAAGTCCGCCAGGGCCTGCCCGCTTTCTTT.

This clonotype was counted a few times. CDR3 protein: CASSLATGAEQFF. CDR3 coding DNA: TGTGCCAGCAGTCTCGCTACGGGGGCTGAGCAGTTCTTC. V usage is TRBV27 and J usage is TRBJ2-1; either TRBD1 or TRBD2 may fit D (6 bases each). The ends were cut back, 5 bases at V and 9 bases at J, with 14 bases in the middle. The CDR3 length is 13 residues. Germline loops: CDR1 MNHEY, CDR2 SMNVEV (reference sequence).

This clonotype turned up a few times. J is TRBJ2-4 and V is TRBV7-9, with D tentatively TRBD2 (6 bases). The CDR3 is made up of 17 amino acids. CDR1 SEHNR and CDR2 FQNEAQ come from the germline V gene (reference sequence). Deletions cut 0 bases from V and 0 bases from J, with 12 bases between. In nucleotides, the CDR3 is TGTGCCAGCAGCTTAGCGCTGGGGGGTCGAGCCAAAAACATTCAGTACTTC. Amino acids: CASSLALGGRAKNIQYF.

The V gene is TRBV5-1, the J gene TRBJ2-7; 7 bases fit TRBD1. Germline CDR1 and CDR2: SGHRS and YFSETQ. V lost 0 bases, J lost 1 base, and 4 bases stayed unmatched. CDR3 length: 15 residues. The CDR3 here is CASSLVQGVSYEQYF. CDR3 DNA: TGCGCCAGCAGCTTGGTTCAGGGGGTATCCTACGAGCAGTACTTC.

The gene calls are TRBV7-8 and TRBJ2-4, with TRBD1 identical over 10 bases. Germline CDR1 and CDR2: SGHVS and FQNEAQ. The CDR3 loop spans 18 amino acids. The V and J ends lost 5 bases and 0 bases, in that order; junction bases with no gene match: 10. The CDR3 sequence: CASSHPAGQGLAKNIQYF. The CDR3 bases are TGTGCCAGCAGCCACCCGGCGGGACAGGGGTTAGCCAAAAACATTCAGTACTTC.

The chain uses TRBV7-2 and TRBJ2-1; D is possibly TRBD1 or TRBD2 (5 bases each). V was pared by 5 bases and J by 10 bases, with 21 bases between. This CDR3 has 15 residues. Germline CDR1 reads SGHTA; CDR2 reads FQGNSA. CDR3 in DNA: TGTGCCAGCAGCAAAGTCCTAGGGGCACCGGGGGAGCAGTTCTTC. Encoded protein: CASSKVLGAPGEQFF.

DNA of the CDR3: TGCAGCGTTGAAGATCACAGGGGGGGGAATGAGCAGTTCTTC. It codes for CSVEDHRGGNEQFF. V is TRBV29-1 and J is TRBJ2-1; the D gene is possibly TRBD1 (8 bases). This CDR3 is 14 amino acids long. V lost 0 bases and J 7 bases, leaving 13 bases between the germline ends. Germline V CDR1 and CDR2: SQVTM, ANQGSEA.

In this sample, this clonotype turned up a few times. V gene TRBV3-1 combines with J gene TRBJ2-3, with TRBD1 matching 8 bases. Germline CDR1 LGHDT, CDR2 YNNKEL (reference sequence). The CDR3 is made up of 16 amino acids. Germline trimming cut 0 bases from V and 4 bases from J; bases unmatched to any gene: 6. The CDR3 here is CASSQEWGTGPDTQYF. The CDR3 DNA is TGTGCCAGCAGCCAAGAATGGGGGACAGGACCAGATACGCAGTATTTT.

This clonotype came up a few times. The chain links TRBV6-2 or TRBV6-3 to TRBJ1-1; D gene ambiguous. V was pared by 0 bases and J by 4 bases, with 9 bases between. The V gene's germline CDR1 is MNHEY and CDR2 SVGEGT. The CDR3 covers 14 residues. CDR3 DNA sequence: TGTGCCAGCAGTTACTCGACGGGGAGCACTGAAGCTTTCTTT. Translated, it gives CASSYSTGSTEAFF.

The chain's CDR3 is CATSREGPRGEQFF. The CDR3 DNA sequence: TGTGCCACCAGCAGAGAGGGGCCAAGGGGTGAGCAGTTCTTC. The chain has TRBV15 and TRBJ2-1; D is perhaps TRBD1 (5 bases). With 0 bases removed from V and 9 bases from J, the gap between germline ends came to 12 bases. Germline V lookup: CDR1 LNHNV, CDR2 YYDKDF (reference sequence). There are 14 residues in the CDR3. Complete variable domain (other parts from reference TRBV15 and TRBJ2-1): DAMVIQNPRYQVTQFGKPVTLSCSQTLNHNVMYWYQQKSSQAPKLLFHYYDKDFNNEADTPDNFQSRRPNTSFCFLDIRSPGLGDTAMYLCATSREGPRGEQFFGPGTRLTVL.

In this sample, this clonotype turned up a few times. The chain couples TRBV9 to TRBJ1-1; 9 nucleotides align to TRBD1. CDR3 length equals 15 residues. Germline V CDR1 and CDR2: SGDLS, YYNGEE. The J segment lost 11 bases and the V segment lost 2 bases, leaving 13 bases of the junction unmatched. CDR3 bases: TGTGCCAGCAGCGTTGAGGGATGGACAGGGGAGCGGGCTTTCTTT. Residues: CASSVEGWTGERAFF.

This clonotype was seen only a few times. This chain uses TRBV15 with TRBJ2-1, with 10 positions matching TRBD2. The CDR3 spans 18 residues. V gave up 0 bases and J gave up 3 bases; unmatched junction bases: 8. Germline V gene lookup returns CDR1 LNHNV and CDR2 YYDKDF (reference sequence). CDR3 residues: CATSRDLFLAGDYNEQFF. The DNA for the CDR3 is TGTGCCACCAGCAGAGACCTATTTCTAGCGGGGGACTACAATGAGCAGTTCTTC.

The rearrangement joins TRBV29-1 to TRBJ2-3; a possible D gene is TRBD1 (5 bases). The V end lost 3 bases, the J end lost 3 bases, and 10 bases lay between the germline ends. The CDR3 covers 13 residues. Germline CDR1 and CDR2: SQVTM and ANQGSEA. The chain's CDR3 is CSVESQGTDTQYF. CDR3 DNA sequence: TGCAGCGTTGAGAGCCAGGGTACAGATACGCAGTATTTT.

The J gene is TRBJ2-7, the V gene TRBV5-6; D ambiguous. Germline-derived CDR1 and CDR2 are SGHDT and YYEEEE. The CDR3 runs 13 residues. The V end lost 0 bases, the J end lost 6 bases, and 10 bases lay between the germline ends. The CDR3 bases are TGTGCCAGCAGCTTGGGAGGCAGCCGCGAGCAGTACTTC. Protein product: CASSLGGSREQYF.

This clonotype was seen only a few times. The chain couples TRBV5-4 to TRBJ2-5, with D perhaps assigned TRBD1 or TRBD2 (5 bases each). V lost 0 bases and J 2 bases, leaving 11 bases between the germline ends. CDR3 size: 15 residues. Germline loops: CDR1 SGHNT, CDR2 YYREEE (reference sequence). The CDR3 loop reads CASSLGRGDQETQYF. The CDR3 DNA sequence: TGTGCCAGCAGCTTGGGTCGGGGCGATCAAGAGACCCAGTACTTC.

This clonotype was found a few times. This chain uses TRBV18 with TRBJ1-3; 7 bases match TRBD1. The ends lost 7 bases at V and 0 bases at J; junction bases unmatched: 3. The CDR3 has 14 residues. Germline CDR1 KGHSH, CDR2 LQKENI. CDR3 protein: CASYGTDSGNTIYF. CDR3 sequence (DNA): TGTGCCAGCTACGGGACAGACTCTGGAAACACCATATATTTT.

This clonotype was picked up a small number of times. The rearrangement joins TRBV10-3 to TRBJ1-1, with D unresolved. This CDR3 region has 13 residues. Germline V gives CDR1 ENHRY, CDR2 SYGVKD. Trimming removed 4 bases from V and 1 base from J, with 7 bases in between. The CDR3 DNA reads TGTGCCATCAGTGGACAAGAGAACACTGAAGCTTTCTTT. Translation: CAISGQENTEAFF.

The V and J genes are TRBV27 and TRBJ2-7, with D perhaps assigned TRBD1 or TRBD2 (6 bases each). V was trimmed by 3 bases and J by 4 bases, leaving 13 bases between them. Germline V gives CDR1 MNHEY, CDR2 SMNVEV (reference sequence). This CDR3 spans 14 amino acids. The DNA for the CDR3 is TGTGCCAGCAGTTTGGGGGGCCGGGTTTACGAGCAGTACTTC. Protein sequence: CASSLGGRVYEQYF.

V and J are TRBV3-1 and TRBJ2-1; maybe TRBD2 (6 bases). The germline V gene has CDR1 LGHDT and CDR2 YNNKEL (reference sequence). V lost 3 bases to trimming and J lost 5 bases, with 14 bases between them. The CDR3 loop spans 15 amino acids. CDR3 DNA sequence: TGTGCCAGCAGCCAGACTAGTGGGGCCCACAATGAGCAGTTCTTC. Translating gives CASSQTSGAHNEQFF.